This is a list of T cell receptor beta chains from one sample in a study of shared clonotypes between healthy human individuals. Repertoires were generated with immunoSEQ multiplex PCR, while TCRdb's copy carries only in-frame clones and drops some. In the table there are roughly 890,000 clones, 80% to 95% of which are singletons. Sequencing was performed on naive CD8+ T cells sorted from blood. These TCRs come from a man aged 25 to 40 in good health. Each CDR3 is given with its conserved first and last residue. Fields, in order: V gene, clone size, J gene, D gene, CDR3 DNA, CDR3 protein. A D gene is named only where the DNA matches it firmly. The size of a clone is reported for some rows only, either as once, few or many, or as a class for expanded clones.

v_gene: TRBV29-1; abundance: NA; j_gene: TRBJ2-1; d_gene: TRBD2; CDR3nt: TGCAGCGTAAGGGGACTAGCGGGCCAGGGGGCCTACAATGAGCAGTTCTTC; CDR3aa: CSVRGLAGQGAYNEQFF
v_gene: TRBV7-3; abundance: NA; j_gene: TRBJ2-1; d_gene: TRBD2; CDR3nt: TGTGCCAGCAGCTTAGGCGGGAGGGCCTACAATGAGCAGTTCTTC; CDR3aa: CASSLGGRAYNEQFF
v_gene: TRBV6-5; abundance: NA; j_gene: TRBJ1-2; d_gene: TRBD1; CDR3nt: TGTGCCAGCAGTTTTACCACAGGGGGCGGCTACACCTTC; CDR3aa: CASSFTTGGGYTF
v_gene: TRBV9; abundance: NA; j_gene: TRBJ2-7; d_gene: NA; CDR3nt: TGTGCCAGCAGCGTAGATGGGACAACTTACGAGCAGTACTTC; CDR3aa: CASSVDGTTYEQYF
v_gene: TRBV5-1; abundance: NA; j_gene: TRBJ1-2; d_gene: NA; CDR3nt: TGCGCCAGCAGCTTGGATCCTGACTATGGCTACACCTTC; CDR3aa: CASSLDPDYGYTF
v_gene: TRBV7-9; abundance: NA; j_gene: TRBJ2-3; d_gene: NA; CDR3nt: TGTGCCAGCAGCCTTTGGGACAGCACAGATACGCAGTATTTT; CDR3aa: CASSLWDSTDTQYF
v_gene: TRBV30; abundance: NA; j_gene: TRBJ1-5; d_gene: NA; CDR3nt: TGTGCCTGGGCTATCGATAGCAATCAGCCCCAGCATTTT; CDR3aa: CAWAIDSNQPQHF
v_gene: TRBV29-1; abundance: NA; j_gene: TRBJ2-2; d_gene: NA; CDR3nt: TGCAGCGTTGAACCAGGGTCGAACACCGGGGAGCTGTTTTTT; CDR3aa: CSVEPGSNTGELFF
v_gene: TRBV27; abundance: NA; j_gene: TRBJ2-7; d_gene: NA; CDR3nt: TGTGCCAGCAGTTTACTAAACTCGGGTGGGGACCAGTACTTC; CDR3aa: CASSLLNSGGDQYF
v_gene: TRBV2; abundance: NA; j_gene: TRBJ2-3; d_gene: NA; CDR3nt: TGTGCCACCCCAGGAGCTAGTGAGAGGGCAGATACGCAGTATTTT; CDR3aa: CATPGASERADTQYF
v_gene: TRBV29-1; abundance: NA; j_gene: TRBJ1-1; d_gene: NA; CDR3nt: TGCAGCGTTACTGGGGGGACTGAAGCTTTCTTT; CDR3aa: CSVTGGTEAFF
v_gene: TRBV6-5; abundance: NA; j_gene: TRBJ2-7; d_gene: TRBD1; CDR3nt: TGTGCCAGCAGTTACTCGCAGGGGGAAACCTCCTACGAGCAGTACTTC; CDR3aa: CASSYSQGETSYEQYF
v_gene: TRBV6-5; abundance: NA; j_gene: TRBJ2-3; d_gene: TRBD2; CDR3nt: TGTGCCAGCAGGCCCGGGATAGCGGGAGCTACGCAGTATTTT; CDR3aa: CASRPGIAGATQYF
v_gene: TRBV9; abundance: NA; j_gene: TRBJ2-3; d_gene: TRBD2; CDR3nt: TGTGCCAGCAGCGCGGGACTAGCGGATATACCTAGCACAGATACGCAGTATTTT; CDR3aa: CASSAGLADIPSTDTQYF
v_gene: TRBV5-1; abundance: NA; j_gene: TRBJ2-1; d_gene: NA; CDR3nt: TGCGCCAGCAGCTCTCATGAGTCCCCCTACAATGAGCAGTTCTTC; CDR3aa: CASSSHESPYNEQFF
v_gene: TRBV27; abundance: NA; j_gene: TRBJ1-4; d_gene: NA; CDR3nt: TGTGCCAGCAGTTTACTGGGGGCCAGTGAAAAACTGTTTTTT; CDR3aa: CASSLLGASEKLFF
v_gene: TRBV4-1; abundance: NA; j_gene: TRBJ2-7; d_gene: TRBD1; CDR3nt: TGCGCCAGCAGCCAGGGGACAGGGGTCGAGCAGTACTTC; CDR3aa: CASSQGTGVEQYF
v_gene: TRBV5-1; abundance: NA; j_gene: TRBJ2-7; d_gene: TRBD1; CDR3nt: TGCGCCAGCAGCTGGACAGGAGCCTACGAGCAGTACTTC; CDR3aa: CASSWTGAYEQYF
v_gene: TRBV9; abundance: NA; j_gene: TRBJ2-1; d_gene: NA; CDR3nt: TGTGCCAGCAGCGTAGTTGGGCGGGGCTCAGGCAATGAGCAGTTCTTC; CDR3aa: CASSVVGRGSGNEQFF
v_gene: TRBV4-1; abundance: NA; j_gene: TRBJ2-7; d_gene: NA; CDR3nt: TGCGCCAGCAGCCCTGAACCGGGACTTTGGGCCTACGAGCAGTACTTC; CDR3aa: CASSPEPGLWAYEQYF
v_gene: TRBV7-9; abundance: NA; j_gene: TRBJ2-7; d_gene: NA; CDR3nt: TGTGCCAGCAGCTCCTGGGTTATTTCGAGCGAGGGAAGGTACGAGCAGTACTTC; CDR3aa: CASSSWVISSEGRYEQYF
v_gene: TRBV2; abundance: NA; j_gene: TRBJ2-1; d_gene: TRBD2; CDR3nt: TGTGCCAGCAGTATAGCGGGAGGGCCCTCAAATGAGCAGTTCTTC; CDR3aa: CASSIAGGPSNEQFF
v_gene: TRBV6-6; abundance: NA; j_gene: TRBJ2-1; d_gene: NA; CDR3nt: TGTGCCAGCAGTTACCGGAGCGGAGATGAGCAGTTCTTC; CDR3aa: CASSYRSGDEQFF
v_gene: TRBV7-9; abundance: NA; j_gene: TRBJ1-5; d_gene: NA; CDR3nt: TGTGCCAGCAGCTTACCAGGGGAAGGTCAGCCCCAGCATTTT; CDR3aa: CASSLPGEGQPQHF
v_gene: TRBV6-1; abundance: NA; j_gene: TRBJ2-7; d_gene: NA; CDR3nt: TGTGCCAGCAGTGAAACCCCGAGCTCCTACGAGCAGTACTTC; CDR3aa: CASSETPSSYEQYF
v_gene: TRBV15; abundance: once; j_gene: TRBJ2-2; d_gene: NA; CDR3nt: TGTGCCACCAGCGGCGACAGGACCGGGGAGCTGTTTTTT; CDR3aa: CATSGDRTGELFF
v_gene: TRBV5-5; abundance: NA; j_gene: TRBJ2-7; d_gene: TRBD2; CDR3nt: TGTGCCAGCAGCCCCGGGACTAGCGGGAGCCACGAGCAGTACTTC; CDR3aa: CASSPGTSGSHEQYF
v_gene: TRBV21-1; abundance: NA; j_gene: TRBJ2-2; d_gene: NA; CDR3nt: TGTGCCAGCAGCAATCCTTCTCTGACAGACACCGGGGAGCTGTTTTTT; CDR3aa: CASSNPSLTDTGELFF
v_gene: TRBV2; abundance: NA; j_gene: TRBJ2-1; d_gene: NA; CDR3nt: TGTGCCAGCACAAAAGGGACCATCTACAATGAGCAGTTCTTC; CDR3aa: CASTKGTIYNEQFF
v_gene: TRBV4-1; abundance: NA; j_gene: TRBJ2-2; d_gene: NA; CDR3nt: TGCGCCAGCAGCCAAGTGTATGTGGCCGGGGAGCTGTTTTTT; CDR3aa: CASSQVYVAGELFF
v_gene: TRBV5-5; abundance: NA; j_gene: TRBJ2-1; d_gene: NA; CDR3nt: TGTGCCAGCAGCTTGGATCCGGGAAGCTCCTACAATGAGCAGTTCTTC; CDR3aa: CASSLDPGSSYNEQFF
v_gene: TRBV7-9; abundance: few; j_gene: TRBJ1-4; d_gene: NA; CDR3nt: TGTGCCAGCAGCTTAATACAGACAGAAGTCTATTTT; CDR3aa: CASSLIQTEVYF
v_gene: TRBV28; abundance: few; j_gene: TRBJ2-7; d_gene: NA; CDR3nt: TGTGCCAGCAGTTTGCTCAACTACGAGCAGTACTTC; CDR3aa: CASSLLNYEQYF
v_gene: TRBV6-5; abundance: once; j_gene: TRBJ2-2; d_gene: NA; CDR3nt: TGTGCCAGCAGTTACGACTTGAACACCGGGGAGCTGTTTTTT; CDR3aa: CASSYDLNTGELFF
v_gene: TRBV11-3; abundance: once; j_gene: TRBJ2-7; d_gene: NA; CDR3nt: TGTGCCAGCAGCTCAGGGCAGGGTGGCTACGAGCAGTACTTC; CDR3aa: CASSSGQGGYEQYF
v_gene: TRBV13; abundance: NA; j_gene: TRBJ2-1; d_gene: NA; CDR3nt: TGTGCCAGCAGCTCGACCCCCTACAATGAGCAGTTCTTC; CDR3aa: CASSSTPYNEQFF
v_gene: TRBV7-9; abundance: NA; j_gene: TRBJ1-5; d_gene: NA; CDR3nt: TGTGCCAGCAGCTCGGGACACATTAATCAGCCCCAGCATTTT; CDR3aa: CASSSGHINQPQHF
v_gene: TRBV15; abundance: NA; j_gene: TRBJ2-1; d_gene: NA; CDR3nt: TGTGCCACCAGCAGTGAAATGTGGGAGAGCAAACTGGGGAATGAGCAGTTCTTC; CDR3aa: CATSSEMWESKLGNEQFF
v_gene: TRBV18; abundance: NA; j_gene: TRBJ2-1; d_gene: TRBD2; CDR3nt: TGTGCCAGCTCACCAGGGACTAGCGGCAATGAGCAGTTCTTC; CDR3aa: CASSPGTSGNEQFF
v_gene: TRBV6-5; abundance: many; j_gene: TRBJ2-1; d_gene: TRBD2; CDR3nt: TGTGCCAGCAGTAATGGGGCGGGAGGGTATGAGCAGTTCTTC; CDR3aa: CASSNGAGGYEQFF
v_gene: TRBV5-6; abundance: NA; j_gene: TRBJ1-2; d_gene: NA; CDR3nt: TGTGCCAGCAGCTATCAGAACGACTATGGCTACACCTTC; CDR3aa: CASSYQNDYGYTF
v_gene: TRBV6-1; abundance: NA; j_gene: TRBJ2-2; d_gene: NA; CDR3nt: TGTGCCAGCAGTGAACTACCCGGGGCAGGGGACACCGGGGAGCTGTTTTTT; CDR3aa: CASSELPGAGDTGELFF
v_gene: TRBV10-1; abundance: NA; j_gene: TRBJ2-7; d_gene: NA; CDR3nt: TGCGCCAGCAGTTTCACAGGGAGCCTGGACGAGCAGTACTTC; CDR3aa: CASSFTGSLDEQYF
v_gene: TRBV4-3; abundance: NA; j_gene: TRBJ1-2; d_gene: NA; CDR3nt: TGCGCCAGCAGCCAAGATGGACAGAGCTATGGCTACACCTTC; CDR3aa: CASSQDGQSYGYTF
v_gene: TRBV27; abundance: NA; j_gene: TRBJ2-3; d_gene: NA; CDR3nt: TGTGCCAGCAGTTCCGAGGGGCTGACAGATACGCAGTATTTT; CDR3aa: CASSSEGLTDTQYF
v_gene: TRBV5-5; abundance: NA; j_gene: TRBJ2-5; d_gene: TRBD2; CDR3nt: TGTGCCAGCAGCTTTCCGGGAGGGCTTGTGGAGACCCAGTACTTC; CDR3aa: CASSFPGGLVETQYF
v_gene: TRBV6-6; abundance: NA; j_gene: TRBJ1-1; d_gene: NA; CDR3nt: TGTGCCAGCAGTTACCCCAGGGCTATAGAGGACACTGAAGCTTTCTTT; CDR3aa: CASSYPRAIEDTEAFF
v_gene: TRBV19; abundance: few; j_gene: TRBJ1-1; d_gene: NA; CDR3nt: TGTGCCAGTAGTCCGGGAATCGCTGAAGCTTTCTTT; CDR3aa: CASSPGIAEAFF
v_gene: TRBV28; abundance: NA; j_gene: TRBJ2-1; d_gene: TRBD2; CDR3nt: TGTGCCAGCCCGGGCCGGGGGGCTAGCGGGAGACTTGAGCAGTTCTTC; CDR3aa: CASPGRGASGRLEQFF
v_gene: TRBV5-6; abundance: NA; j_gene: TRBJ2-7; d_gene: TRBD1; CDR3nt: TGTGCCAGCAGCTCCATCCAGACAGGGGATATCGTCGAGCAGTACTTC; CDR3aa: CASSSIQTGDIVEQYF
v_gene: TRBV7-2; abundance: NA; j_gene: TRBJ2-7; d_gene: TRBD2; CDR3nt: TGTGCCAGCAGCTTATCTTCTGCGGGAGGTTCCCTTTGGTACGAGCAGTACTTC; CDR3aa: CASSLSSAGGSLWYEQYF
v_gene: TRBV5-6; abundance: NA; j_gene: TRBJ2-2; d_gene: NA; CDR3nt: TGTGCCAGCAGCTCCACACCCTCGGGCAGGGCTGCCGGGGAGCTGTTTTTT; CDR3aa: CASSSTPSGRAAGELFF
v_gene: TRBV10-3; abundance: NA; j_gene: TRBJ2-1; d_gene: NA; CDR3nt: TGTGCCATCACTCGGACAAGAGAACGCCATGAGCAGTTCTTC; CDR3aa: CAITRTRERHEQFF
v_gene: TRBV13; abundance: NA; j_gene: TRBJ2-3; d_gene: TRBD1; CDR3nt: TGTGCCAGCACAGGGGATGAGGACAGGGGCACAGATACGCAGTATTTT; CDR3aa: CASTGDEDRGTDTQYF
v_gene: TRBV2; abundance: NA; j_gene: TRBJ2-2; d_gene: NA; CDR3nt: TGTGCCAGTCTAGATGGCACCGGGGAGCTGTTTTTT; CDR3aa: CASLDGTGELFF